These 20 T cell receptor beta chains were sequenced from one sample in a study of T cell responses to AZD1222 COVID-19 vaccine. Produced via immunoSEQ multiplex PCR; TCRdb's table is partial and in-frame only. The table lists roughly 70,000 clones, over 75% of them singletons. The material sequenced was peripheral blood, taken on day 0 of AZD1222 vaccination. These receptors were obtained from an adult in good health.

The rearrangement links TRBV7-2 to TRBJ1-2; weak D call: TRBD1 (6 bases). The CDR3 contains 14 residues. Looked up from germline, CDR1 is SGHTA and CDR2 is FQGNSA. V lost 1 base and J lost 8, with 14 bases in between. The CDR3: CASSLVGQGQGYTF. As DNA, the CDR3 is TGTGCCAGCAGCTTAGTAGGGCAGGGGCAGGGCTACACCTTC.

The DNA for the CDR3 is TGTGCCAGCAGGTGGGGGGACGACGAGCAGTACTTC. Encoded protein: CASRWGDDEQYF. The gene calls are TRBV6-5 and TRBJ2-7; D might be TRBD2 (6 bases). There are 12 residues in the CDR3. Looked up from germline, CDR1 is MNHEY and CDR2 is SVGAGI. V lost 6 bases and J 5 bases, leaving 11 bases between the germline ends.

The chain has TRBV2 and TRBJ2-1, with D possibly TRBD2 on 5 matching bases. The CDR3 extends over 14 amino acids. The germline gives CDR1 SNHLY, CDR2 FYNNEI. V dropped 8 bases and J dropped 5 bases, with 16 bases sitting between them. The CDR3, as DNA: TGTGCCAGCGGGAAACCGGGGAGCAACAATGAGCAGTTCTTC. Residues: CASGKPGSNNEQFF.

The J gene is TRBJ2-1, the V gene TRBV14, with 9 bases matching TRBD1. J was trimmed by 4 bases and V by 4 bases; bases with no gene match: 5. Germline assignment: CDR1 SGHDN and CDR2 FVKESK. The CDR3 consists of 15 residues. CDR3 nucleotides: TGTGCCAGCAGCCCCGGGACAGGGCTTTACAATGAGCAGTTCTTC. This codes for CASSPGTGLYNEQFF. Full variable domain (outside the CDR3, taken from reference TRBV14 and TRBJ2-1): EAGVTQFPSHSVIEKGQTVTLRCDPISGHDNLYWYRRVMGKEIKFLLHFVKESKQDESGMPNNRFLAERTGGTYSTLKVQPAELEDSGVYFCASSPGTGLYNEQFFGPGTRLTVL.

This clone is a singleton in its sample. The CDR3 spells CASSYSRQPAETQYF. The CDR3 nucleotides are TGTGCCAGCAGTTACTCTCGACAGCCTGCAGAGACCCAGTACTTC. The rearrangement uses TRBV6-5 and TRBJ2-5; a possible D gene is TRBD1 (5 bases). CDR1 is MNHEY and CDR2 is SVGAGI in the germline V gene. CDR3 length: 15 residues. V lost 0 bases and J 4 bases, leaving 12 bases between the germline ends.

The V and J genes are TRBV30 and TRBJ2-5; D possibly matches TRBD1 or TRBD2 (6 bases each). CDR3 length equals 15 residues. Germline V CDR1 and CDR2: GTSNPN, SVGIG (reference sequence). Trimming pared 0 bases from V and 4 bases from J, leaving 15 bases between. CDR3 in amino acids: CAWSVRGTEGETQYF. DNA of the CDR3: TGTGCCTGGAGTGTAAGGGGGACTGAGGGAGAGACCCAGTACTTC.

The chain employs TRBV28 and TRBJ2-3, with TRBD1 matching 8 bases. Germline CDR1 and CDR2: MDHEN and SYDVKM. The CDR3 extends over 15 amino acids. Trimming at V came to 7 bases and at J to 0 bases, leaving 6 bases not matched to a gene. In DNA form, the CDR3 reads TGTGCCAGCACCTCAGGGGGCTCCAGCACAGATACGCAGTATTTT. As protein: CASTSGGSSTDTQYF.

The chain carries TRBV24-1 and TRBJ2-5, with 9 bases aligning to TRBD2. The trim removed 3 bases at V and 6 bases at J, leaving 13 bases unmatched. Germline CDR1 reads KGHDR; CDR2 reads SFDVKD. The CDR3 runs to 17 residues. CDR3 in amino acids: CATSDGALTSGLQTQYF. CDR3 nucleotides: TGTGCCACCAGTGATGGGGCGCTGACTAGCGGCCTTCAGACCCAGTACTTC.

In this sample, this clone turned up a few times. The rearrangement joins TRBV10-3 to TRBJ2-2; the D is unclear. Germline V gene data show CDR1 as ENHRY and CDR2 as SYGVKD. Trimming took off 3 bases at V and 6 bases at J, with 5 bases between the two ends. The CDR3 runs 12 residues. CDR3 region: CAISDLSGELFF. The CDR3 nucleotides read TGTGCCATCAGTGACTTGTCCGGGGAGCTGTTTTTT.

The chain couples TRBV14 to TRBJ2-1, with D unclear. The CDR3 consists of 18 residues. Germline values: CDR1 SGHDN, CDR2 FVKESK. Trimming left V 0 bases short and J 7 bases short, with 22 bases between. The CDR3 here is CASSQDEWPPLDWNEQFF. As DNA, the CDR3 is TGTGCCAGCAGCCAAGATGAGTGGCCCCCCTTAGATTGGAATGAGCAGTTCTTC. Full variable domain (remainder filled in from reference TRBV14 and TRBJ2-1): EAGVTQFPSHSVIEKGQTVTLRCDPISGHDNLYWYRRVMGKEIKFLLHFVKESKQDESGMPNNRFLAERTGGTYSTLKVQPAELEDSGVYFCASSQDEWPPLDWNEQFFGPGTRLTVL.

The chain recombines TRBV7-2 with TRBJ1-2; no clear D. The CDR3 consists of 12 residues. The V gene's germline CDR1 is SGHTA and CDR2 FQGNSA. The V gene lost 5 bases and the J gene lost 2 bases, with 6 bases spanning the gap. CDR3 amino acids: CASSRGNYGYTF. Here the CDR3 DNA reads TGTGCCAGCAGCCGGGGAAACTATGGCTACACCTTC.

The V gene is TRBV18, the J gene TRBJ2-7; 10 bases are a match to TRBD1. CDR3 length equals 15 residues. V was clipped by 5 bases and J by 0 bases; unmatched bases: 4. CDR1 and CDR2 (germline): KGHSH, LQKENI. For the CDR3, the DNA is TGTGCCAGCTCAGCGACAGGGGGCAACTCCTACGAGCAGTACTTC. Amino acids: CASSATGGNSYEQYF.

The J gene is TRBJ2-5, the V gene TRBV7-3, with D maybe TRBD2 (6 bases). Trimming took off 5 bases at V and 1 base at J, with 8 bases between the two ends. Germline V gives CDR1 SGHTA, CDR2 FQGTGA. This CDR3 has 13 amino acids. The CDR3 here is CASSPGVQETQYF. The CDR3 DNA reads as TGTGCCAGCAGCCCGGGGGTCCAAGAGACCCAGTACTTC.

The rearrangement uses TRBV15 and TRBJ2-1; weak D call: TRBD2 (5 bases). CDR1 is LNHNV, CDR2 YYDKDF, per germline (reference sequence). The CDR3 has 14 amino acids. V lost 1 base and J 7 bases, leaving 11 bases between the germline ends. The CDR3 here is CATSRVLETNEQFF. CDR3 bases: TGTGCCACCAGCAGAGTACTAGAAACGAATGAGCAGTTCTTC.

The chain employs TRBV6-5 and TRBJ2-3; possible D gene TRBD2, 6 bases. V was clipped by 5 bases and J by 8 bases, with 11 bases between them. CDR1 is MNHEY and CDR2 is SVGAGI in the germline V gene. The CDR3 sequence is 12 residues long. This CDR3 is CASSQGGGTQYF. For the CDR3, the DNA is TGTGCCAGCAGTCAGGGAGGAGGTACGCAGTATTTT.

The V gene is TRBV30, the J gene TRBJ1-3; D ambiguous. The V gene lost 5 bases and the J gene lost 4 bases, with 6 bases spanning the gap. This CDR3 is 11 amino acids long. Germline V CDR1 and CDR2: GTSNPN, SVGIG (reference sequence). The CDR3 bases are TGTGCCTGGGCCGGGGGAAACACCATATATTTT. As protein: CAWAGGNTIYF.

J is TRBJ1-1 and V is TRBV19; D call uncertain. The CDR3 extends over 16 amino acids. Germline V lookup: CDR1 LNHDA, CDR2 SQIVND (reference sequence). Trimming shortened V by 1 base and J by 1 base, and 13 bases separated the two germline ends. The CDR3: CASSIVGGGRNTEAFF. Written as DNA, the CDR3 is TGTGCCAGTAGTATAGTGGGCGGCGGACGGAACACTGAAGCTTTCTTT. The complete variable domain, with remaining parts taken from reference TRBV19 and TRBJ1-1, reads DGGITQSPKYLFRKEGQNVTLSCEQNLNHDAMYWYRQDPGQGLRLIYYSQIVNDFQKGDIAEGYSVSREKKESFPLTVTSAQKNPTAFYLCASSIVGGGRNTEAFFGQGTRLTVV.

The chain employs TRBV28 and TRBJ1-1; D might be TRBD1 (5 bases). This CDR3 contains 14 residues. The germline gives CDR1 MDHEN, CDR2 SYDVKM. V was pared by 3 bases and J by 4 bases, with 12 bases between. The CDR3 DNA reads as TGTGCCAGCAGTTTCTCGTGGGGCGCCACTGAAGCTTTCTTT. This gives the protein CASSFSWGATEAFF.

The rearrangement uses TRBV5-5 and TRBJ2-2; TRBD1 matches 7 bases. This CDR3 is built from 16 residues. The V segment lost 0 bases and the J segment 0 bases; nucleotides outside the gene matches: 2. CDR1 is SGHKS, CDR2 YYEKEE, per germline (reference sequence). The CDR3, as DNA: TGTGCCAGCAGCTTGGACACAGGGGCGAACACCGGGGAGCTGTTTTTT. Protein sequence: CASSLDTGANTGELFF.

This sequence joins TRBV5-4 and TRBJ2-5; 8 positions agree with TRBD2. This CDR3 has 15 amino acids. The J segment lost 4 bases and the V segment lost 0 bases, leaving 5 bases of the junction unmatched. Germline V gene lookup returns CDR1 SGHNT and CDR2 YYREEE (reference sequence). As DNA, the CDR3 is TGTGCCAGCAGCTTGGCCGGGGGGGCTAGAGAGACCCAGTACTTC. Its protein is CASSLAGGARETQYF.